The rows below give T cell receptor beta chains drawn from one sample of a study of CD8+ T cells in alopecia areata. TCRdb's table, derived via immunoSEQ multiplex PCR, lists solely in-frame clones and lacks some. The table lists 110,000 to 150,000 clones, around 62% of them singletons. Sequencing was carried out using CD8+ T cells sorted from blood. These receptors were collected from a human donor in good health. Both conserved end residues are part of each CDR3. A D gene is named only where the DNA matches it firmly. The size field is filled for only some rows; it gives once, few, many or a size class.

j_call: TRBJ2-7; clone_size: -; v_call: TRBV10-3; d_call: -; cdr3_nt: TGTGCCATCAGTGCTCTTCTAGCGAGCTCCTACGAGCAGTACTTC; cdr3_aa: CAISALLASSYEQYF
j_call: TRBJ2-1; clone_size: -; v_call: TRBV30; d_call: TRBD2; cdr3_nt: TGTGCCTGGGAGATCACTAGCGGGAGTACCCGTGAGCAGTTCTTC; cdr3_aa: CAWEITSGSTREQFF
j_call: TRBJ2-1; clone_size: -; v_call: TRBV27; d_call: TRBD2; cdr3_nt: TGTGCCAGCAGTTCGGGACTAGGTGAGCAGTTCTTC; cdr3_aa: CASSSGLGEQFF
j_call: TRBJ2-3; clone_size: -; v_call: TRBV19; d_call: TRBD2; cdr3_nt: TGTGCCAGTAGTATAACTAGCGGGAGCGCAGATACGCAGTATTTT; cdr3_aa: CASSITSGSADTQYF
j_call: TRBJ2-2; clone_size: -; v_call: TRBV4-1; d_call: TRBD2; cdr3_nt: TGCGCCAGCAGCCATGCAGCGGGAGTCCCCGGGGAGCTGTTTTTT; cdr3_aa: CASSHAAGVPGELFF
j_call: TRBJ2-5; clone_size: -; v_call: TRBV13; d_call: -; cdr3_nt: TGTGCCAGCAGCCGTGAGGGCAGAAAAGAGACCCAGTACTTC; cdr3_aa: CASSREGRKETQYF
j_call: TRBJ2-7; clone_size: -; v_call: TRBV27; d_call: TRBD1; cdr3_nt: TGTGCCAGCAGTTGGGGGACAGGGGGGGTAAACGAGCAGTACTTC; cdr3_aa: CASSWGTGGVNEQYF
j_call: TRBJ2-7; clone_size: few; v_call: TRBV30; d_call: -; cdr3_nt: TGTGCCTCCCTCCGGGACAACTCCTACGAGCAGTACTTC; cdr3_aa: CASLRDNSYEQYF
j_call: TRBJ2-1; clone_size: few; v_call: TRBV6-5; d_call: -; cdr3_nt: TGTGCCAGCAGTTACGGGCTGCTTCGGCGGGACGGTGAGTTCTTC; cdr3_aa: CASSYGLLRRDGEFF
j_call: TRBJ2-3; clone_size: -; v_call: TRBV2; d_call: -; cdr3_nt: TGTGCCAGCAGCACCCTCGGGACTGATACGCAGTATTTT; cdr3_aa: CASSTLGTDTQYF
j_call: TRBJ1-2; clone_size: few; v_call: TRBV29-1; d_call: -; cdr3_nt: TGCAGCTCCGGGCCTGGCTACACCTTC; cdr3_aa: CSSGPGYTF
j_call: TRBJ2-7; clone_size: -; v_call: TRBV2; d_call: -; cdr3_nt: TGTGCCAGCAGGGTACTTTACGAGCAGTACTTC; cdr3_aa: CASRVLYEQYF
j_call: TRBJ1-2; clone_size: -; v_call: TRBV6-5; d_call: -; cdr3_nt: TGTGCCAGCGGCCACGACTATGGCTACACCTTC; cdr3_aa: CASGHDYGYTF
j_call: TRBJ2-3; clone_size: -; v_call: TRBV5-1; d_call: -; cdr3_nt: TGCGCCTCCCAGGAGGACTCCCCGCGAATAGATACGCAGTATTTT; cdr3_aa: CASQEDSPRIDTQYF
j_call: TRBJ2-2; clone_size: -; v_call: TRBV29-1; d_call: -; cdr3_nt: TGCAGCGTTGAGTCCGGGGAGCTGTTTTTT; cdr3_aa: CSVESGELFF
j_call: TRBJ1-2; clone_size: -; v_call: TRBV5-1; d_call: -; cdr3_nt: TGCGCCAGCAGCTTCCGGGCCTTCTATGGCTACACCTTC; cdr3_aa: CASSFRAFYGYTF
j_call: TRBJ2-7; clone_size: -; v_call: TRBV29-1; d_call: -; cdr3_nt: TGCAGCGTCGCAGGGAGTCTGGGATCCTACTCCTACGAGCAGTACTTC; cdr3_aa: CSVAGSLGSYSYEQYF
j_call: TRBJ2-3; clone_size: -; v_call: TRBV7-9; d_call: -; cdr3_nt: TGTGCCAGCAGCCCCAGGGATGGTACAGATACGCAGTATTTT; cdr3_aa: CASSPRDGTDTQYF
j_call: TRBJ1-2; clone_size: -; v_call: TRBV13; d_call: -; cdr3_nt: TGTGCCAGTTATGAGGGGGGCAGTGGCTACACCTTC; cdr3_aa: CASYEGGSGYTF
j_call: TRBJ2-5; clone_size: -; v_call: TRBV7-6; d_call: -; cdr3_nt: TGTGCCAGCAGCTTAGGACCGGTTACGGAGACCCAGTACTTC; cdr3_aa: CASSLGPVTETQYF
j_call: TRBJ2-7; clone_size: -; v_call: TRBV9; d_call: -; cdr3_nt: TGTGCCAGCAGCGTAGGGACGGCCTACGAGCAGTACTTC; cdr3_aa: CASSVGTAYEQYF
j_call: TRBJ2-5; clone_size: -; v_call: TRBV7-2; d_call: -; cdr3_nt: TGTGCCAGCAGCTTAGTTGAGGATAGACAAGAGACCCAGTACTTC; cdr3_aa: CASSLVEDRQETQYF
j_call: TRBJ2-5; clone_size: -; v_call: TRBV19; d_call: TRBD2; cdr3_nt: TGTGCCAGTAGTGTCACTAGCGGGGACCAAGAGACCCAGTACTTC; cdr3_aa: CASSVTSGDQETQYF
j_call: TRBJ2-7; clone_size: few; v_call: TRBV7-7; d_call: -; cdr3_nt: TGTGCCAGCAGCTTGGGCAGAGCCTACGAGCAGTACTTC; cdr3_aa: CASSLGRAYEQYF
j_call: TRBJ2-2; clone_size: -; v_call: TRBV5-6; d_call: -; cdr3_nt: TGTGCCAGCACCCAGGGCACCGGGGAGCTGTTTTTT; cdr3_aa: CASTQGTGELFF
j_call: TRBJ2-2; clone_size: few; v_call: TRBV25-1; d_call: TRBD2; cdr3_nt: TGTGCCAGCTCCTCCGGGCTAGCGGTGAACACCGGGGAGCTGTTTTTT; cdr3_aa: CASSSGLAVNTGELFF
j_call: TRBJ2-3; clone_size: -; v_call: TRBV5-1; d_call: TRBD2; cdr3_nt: TGCGCCAGCAGCTTGGCCCTAGCGGGAGTGAGGACAGATACGCAGTATTTT; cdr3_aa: CASSLALAGVRTDTQYF
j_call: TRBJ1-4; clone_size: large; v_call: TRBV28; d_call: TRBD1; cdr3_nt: TGTGCCAGCAGTTTAGAACAGGGGGCGAATGAAAAACTGTTTTTT; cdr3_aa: CASSLEQGANEKLFF
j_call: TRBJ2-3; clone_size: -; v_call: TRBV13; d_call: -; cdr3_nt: TGTGCCAGCAGCCGGTATAGCGTGGCAGATACGCAGTATTTT; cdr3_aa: CASSRYSVADTQYF
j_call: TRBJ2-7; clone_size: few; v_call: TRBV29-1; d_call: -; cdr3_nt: TGCAGCGTTAGGACAGTCGGAAGCTACGAGCAGTACTTC; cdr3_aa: CSVRTVGSYEQYF
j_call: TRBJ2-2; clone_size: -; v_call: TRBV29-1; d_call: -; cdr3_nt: TGCAGCGTTGAAGTAGGCTTAGGGGCCGGGGAGCTGTTTTTT; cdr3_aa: CSVEVGLGAGELFF